This T cell receptor (beta chain) was sequenced during a study of post-analysis software for immune sequencing data. Study-level background: Some patients lacked subtype; others had relapsing-remitting, secondary progressive or progressive-relapsing disease. Overall study results and limits: Among multiple sclerosis patients, normalized Chao1 diversity was significantly below that of controls.

Unique molecular identifiers tagged the TCR beta cDNA libraries. Roughly 0.5 million cDNA molecules were obtained from approximately 0.91 to 9.4 million T cells. TCRdb analysed the PCR reads with MiXCR anew, one entry per CDR3 protein. The table has about 810,000 distinct CDR3 sequences, roughly 50% seen once; the top ten hold approximately 4.3%. Notes on this clonotype: The antigen is unknown.

This clonotype was sampled from a girl aged 5 to 17 with multiple sclerosis. The sample was blood.

CDR3 in amino acids: CSARADEQFF. CDR3 coding DNA: TGCAGTGCACGCGCGGATGAGCAGTTCTTC. The rearrangement uses TRBV20-1 and TRBJ2-1; D is uncertain. This CDR3 region has 10 residues. Germline loops: CDR1 DFQATT, CDR2 SNEGSKA (reference sequence). V was pared by 6 bases and J by 8 bases, with 8 bases between.